The 20 T cell receptor beta chains given below trace back to one sample, sequenced in a study of cytomegalovirus exposure and HLA in healthy donors. The PCR was carried out with 60 Vbeta primers and 13 Jbeta primers. Produced via immunoSEQ multiplex PCR; TCRdb's table is partial and in-frame only. The sample consists of around 190,000 clones, roughly 82% of them appearing once. Sequencing input: PBMCs. The origin of the receptors is a woman between 50 and 59 years old in good health and CMV-seronegative.

This chain uses TRBV10-3 with TRBJ2-2; D may be TRBD1 (6 bases). This CDR3 contains 15 residues. CDR1 is ENHRY and CDR2 is SYGVKD in the germline V gene. V dropped 6 bases and J dropped 7 bases, with 18 bases sitting between them. The CDR3 loop is CAISDPDRRFGELFF. The CDR3 DNA reads as TGTGCCATCAGCGACCCAGACAGGCGATTCGGGGAGCTGTTTTTT.

This chain links TRBV7-2 with TRBJ2-1, with 9 bases identical to TRBD2. Trimming took 4 bases from V and 2 from J; bases not matched to a gene: 12. Germline V CDR1 and CDR2: SGHTA, FQGNSA. This CDR3 has 18 residues. CDR3 DNA sequence: TGTGCCAGCAGCTCCCCAAAGCGGGGGGCAGCCCCCTACAATGAGCAGTTCTTC. As protein: CASSSPKRGAAPYNEQFF.

The chain couples TRBV6-6 to TRBJ1-1; possible D gene TRBD1, 5 bases. From germline, CDR1 is MNHNY and CDR2 SVGAGI (reference sequence). V lost 3 bases and J lost 10, with 15 bases in between. The CDR3 has 13 residues. The CDR3 DNA follows: TGTGCCAGCAGTTATCGGGGGACGGATCCAGCTTTCTTT. This encodes CASSYRGTDPAFF.

The chain employs TRBV10-3 and TRBJ2-3, with TRBD2 identical over 13 bases. V lost 3 bases to trimming and J lost 2 bases; unmatched junction nucleotides: 8. The length of the CDR3 is 18 residues. Germline V gene lookup returns CDR1 ENHRY and CDR2 SYGVKD. The CDR3 protein is CAISETRLAGGPTDTQYF. As DNA, the CDR3 is TGTGCCATCAGTGAAACACGACTAGCGGGGGGTCCCACAGATACGCAGTATTTT.

The genes are TRBV10-3 and TRBJ1-2; the match to TRBD1 covers 9 bases. This CDR3 is built from 14 residues. Looked up from germline, CDR1 is ENHRY and CDR2 is SYGVKD. With 7 bases clipped from V and 4 bases from J, the junction kept 7 bases outside the gene matches. CDR3 coding DNA: TGTGCCATCACCCCGGGACAGGGTCGCTATGGCTACACCTTC. The encoded protein is CAITPGQGRYGYTF.

This clone was seen more than once but under ten times. This rearrangement joins TRBV2 to TRBJ1-5; D ambiguous. V lost 3 bases and J 5 bases, leaving 8 bases between the germline ends. Germline-derived CDR1 and CDR2 are SNHLY and FYNNEI. The CDR3 has 13 residues. CDR3 sequence reads: CASSDISDQPQHF. DNA of the CDR3: TGTGCCAGCAGTGATATTTCAGATCAGCCCCAGCATTTT.

This chain joins TRBV28 and TRBJ1-1; TRBD1 agrees at 12 bases. Trimming removed 5 bases from V and 5 bases from J; junction bases left unmatched: 6. There are 15 residues in the CDR3. Germline V CDR1 and CDR2: MDHEN, SYDVKM. DNA for the CDR3: TGTGCCAGCAGTCCGGGGGGACAGGGGGCTACTGAAGCTTTCTTT. The encoded protein is CASSPGGQGATEAFF.

V gene TRBV4-1 combines with J gene TRBJ2-1; possibly TRBD1 for D (5 bases). This CDR3 has 14 amino acids. Germline V lookup: CDR1 MGHRA, CDR2 YSYEKL. With 3 bases removed from V and 7 bases from J, the gap between germline ends came to 13 bases. CDR3 in amino acids: CASSHERQTNEQFF. The DNA for the CDR3 is TGCGCCAGCAGCCATGAGCGACAGACAAATGAGCAGTTCTTC.

The chain combines TRBV5-4 with TRBJ1-1; D uncertain. Trimming removed 4 bases from V and 8 bases from J, with 15 bases in between. The CDR3 is 13 amino acids. Germline V lookup: CDR1 SGHNT, CDR2 YYREEE (reference sequence). CDR3 protein: CASSAGRRVEAFF. CDR3 DNA sequence: TGTGCCAGCAGCGCTGGACGGAGGGTAGAAGCTTTCTTT.

This chain links TRBV15 with TRBJ1-1; 7 bases match TRBD1. Losses at the gene ends were 3 bases for V and 6 bases for J; bases not matched to a gene: 10. CDR3 length: 15 amino acids. The germline CDR1 and CDR2 sequences are LNHNV and YYDKDF (reference sequence). In DNA form, the CDR3 reads TGTGCCACCAGCAGTTCGTGGCGAGGGGGCCCTGAAGCTTTCTTT. Translating it yields CATSSSWRGGPEAFF.

This clone showed up just a few times. The chain employs TRBV7-2 and TRBJ1-3; D perhaps matches TRBD1 (6 bases). CDR3 length: 15 residues. From germline, CDR1 is SGHTA and CDR2 FQGNSA. The V end was cut by 5 bases, the J end by 7 bases, with 18 bases between. The CDR3 sequence is CASSPRQAVGNTIYF. The CDR3 region has the DNA TGTGCCAGCAGCCCGAGACAGGCAGTAGGGAACACCATATATTTT.

The chain employs TRBV2 and TRBJ2-7; 9 bases are a match to TRBD1. The CDR3 has 14 residues. The germline CDR1 and CDR2 sequences are SNHLY and FYNNEI. The trim removed 6 bases at V and 7 bases at J, leaving 10 bases unmatched. CDR3 loop: CASSRDRAVEEQYF. The CDR3 region has the DNA TGTGCCAGCAGCCGGGACAGGGCCGTAGAGGAGCAGTACTTC.

For this clone: The sample carries other DNA sequences with the same CDR3. This chain links TRBV5-1 with TRBJ2-5; TRBD2 agrees at 13 bases. Germline CDR1 reads SGHRS; CDR2 reads YFSETQ. The CDR3 sequence is 16 residues long. The junction had 5 bases not matched to a gene; V was cut back by 4 bases and J by 2 bases. The CDR3 reads CASSPGTSGAQETQYF. CDR3 nucleotides: TGCGCCAGCAGCCCCGGGACTAGCGGGGCACAAGAGACCCAGTACTTC.

The V gene is TRBV15, the J gene TRBJ2-5; no definite D call. Germline-derived CDR1 and CDR2 are LNHNV and YYDKDF (reference sequence). CDR3 size: 14 residues. Trimming stripped 2 bases from V and 5 bases from J, with 12 bases between. The CDR3 DNA sequence: TGTGCCACCAGCAGAACTGGGCTAAGGGAGACCCAGTACTTC. Translated: CATSRTGLRETQYF.

The chain uses TRBV5-1 and TRBJ2-3, with 8 bases matching TRBD2. CDR1 and CDR2 from the germline V gene are SGHRS and YFSETQ. V lost 3 bases, J lost 0 bases, and 6 bases stayed unmatched. This CDR3 is built from 16 residues. The CDR3 loop is CASSSTSALSTDTQYF. CDR3 sequence (DNA): TGCGCCAGCAGCTCGACTAGCGCTTTGAGCACAGATACGCAGTATTTT. Using reference TRBV5-1 and TRBJ2-3 for the parts outside the CDR3, the full variable domain is KAGVTQTPRYLIKTRGQQVTLSCSPISGHRSVSWYQQTPGQGLQFLFEYFSETQRNKGNFPGRFSGRQFSNSRSEMNVSTLELGDSALYLCASSSTSALSTDTQYFGPGTRLTVL.

Details on this clone: One end of the junction fails to match germline, which may point to a read error. The J gene is TRBJ2-7, the V gene TRBV10-3; TRBD1 matches 10 bases. Germline V gene sequence: CDR1 ENHRY, CDR2 SYGVKD. The CDR3 has 14 amino acids. The CDR3 bases are TGTGCCACCAGTGCCCGGGACAGGGGAGACGAGCAGTACTTC. This translates into CATSARDRGDEQYF.

This chain joins TRBV28 and TRBJ1-6, with 10 bases aligning to TRBD1. Germline V CDR1 and CDR2: MDHEN, SYDVKM. This CDR3 has 14 amino acids. J was trimmed by 5 bases and V by 5 bases; bases with no gene match: 0. The CDR3 here is CASSGTGDNSPLHF. As DNA, the CDR3 is TGTGCCAGCAGTGGGACAGGGGATAATTCACCCCTCCACTTT. The full variable domain, with the rest looked up from reference TRBV28 and TRBJ1-6, is DVKVTQSSRYLVKRTGEKVFLECVQDMDHENMFWYRQDPGLGLRLIYFSYDVKMKEKGDIPEGYSVSREKKERFSLILESASTNQTSMYLCASSGTGDNSPLHFGNGTRLTVT.

In its sample, this clone was seen once. The gene calls are TRBV19 and TRBJ2-2, with TRBD2 matching 10 bases. The length of the CDR3 is 15 residues. Germline CDR1 LNHDA, CDR2 SQIVND (reference sequence). The trim removed 7 bases at V and 10 bases at J, leaving 12 bases unmatched. The CDR3 DNA is TGTGCCAGTACGGTTGGTAGCGGGGGGAGTGAGGAGCTGTTTTTT. Protein: CASTVGSGGSEELFF.

CDR3 bases: TGTGCCAGCAGTCCCCCGGGACAGCAGGGCGAGCAGTACTTC. It is translated as CASSPPGQQGEQYF. The V call is TRBV2, the J call TRBJ2-7, with 7 bases matching TRBD1. This CDR3 region has 14 residues. The germline V gene encodes CDR1 SNHLY and CDR2 FYNNEI. With 5 bases clipped from V and 6 bases from J, the junction kept 10 bases outside the gene matches. The variable domain in full, with the rest retrieved from reference TRBV2 and TRBJ2-7, is EPEVTQTPSHQVTQMGQEVILRCVPISNHLYFYWYRQILGQKVEFLVSFYNNEISEKSEIFDDQFSVERPDGSNFTLKIRSTKLEDSAMYFCASSPPGQQGEQYFGPGTRLTVT.

The rearrangement uses TRBV7-3 and TRBJ2-3; no clear D gene. The CDR3 is 18 amino acids. Between the trimmed V and J ends, which lost 4 bases and 0 bases, there was a span of 20 bases. Looked up from germline, CDR1 is SGHTA and CDR2 is FQGTGA. CDR3 protein: CASSSTLRATASTDTQYF. Here the CDR3 DNA reads TGTGCCAGCAGCTCCACCTTAAGAGCCACCGCTAGCACAGATACGCAGTATTTT.